The rows below give T cell receptor beta chains drawn from one sample of a study of shared clonotypes between healthy human individuals. The table came from immunoSEQ multiplex PCR; TCRdb's copy has only in-frame clones and leaves some out. In the table there are about 1.5 million clones, 95% to 99% of which are singletons. Material: naive CD4+ T cells sorted from blood. These receptors were collected from a man aged 25-45 years in good health. Each CDR3 is given with its conserved first and last residue. Each record gives: clone size, V gene, D gene, J gene, CDR3 DNA, CDR3 protein. A D gene is named only where the DNA matches it firmly. The size of a clone is reported for some rows only, either as once, few or many, or as a class for expanded clones.

clone_size: NA; v_call: TRBV5-5; d_call: NA; j_call: TRBJ1-5; cdr3_nt: TGTGCCAGCAGCTTAATTGGCAGCCAGAATCAGCCCCAGCATTTT; cdr3_aa: CASSLIGSQNQPQHF
clone_size: once; v_call: TRBV18; d_call: NA; j_call: TRBJ1-2; cdr3_nt: TGTGCCAGCTCACCAGAAGGGGTGGACGGCTACACCTTC; cdr3_aa: CASSPEGVDGYTF
clone_size: NA; v_call: TRBV7-9; d_call: NA; j_call: TRBJ2-2; cdr3_nt: TGTGCCAGCAGCCCTCCCATTGGATTCAACGGGGAGCTGTTTTTT; cdr3_aa: CASSPPIGFNGELFF
clone_size: NA; v_call: TRBV1; d_call: NA; j_call: TRBJ2-5; cdr3_nt: TGCACGGCGAGGACGACTAGCGGGGGGTTTCTGAAGACCCAGTACTTC; cdr3_aa: CTARTTSGGFLKTQYF
clone_size: NA; v_call: TRBV7-8; d_call: TRBD1; j_call: TRBJ1-5; cdr3_nt: TGTGCCAGCAGCTTAGGCAGGGGGAACAATCAGCCCCAGCATTTT; cdr3_aa: CASSLGRGNNQPQHF
clone_size: NA; v_call: TRBV5-1; d_call: NA; j_call: TRBJ2-1; cdr3_nt: TGCGCCAGCAAAGCGCAGTCCCACAATGAGCAGTTCTTC; cdr3_aa: CASKAQSHNEQFF
clone_size: NA; v_call: TRBV5-6; d_call: TRBD2; j_call: TRBJ2-7; cdr3_nt: TGTGCCAGCAGGACACTAGCGGGAGGCCCCTACGAGCAGTACTTC; cdr3_aa: CASRTLAGGPYEQYF
clone_size: NA; v_call: TRBV9; d_call: NA; j_call: TRBJ2-1; cdr3_nt: TGTGCCAGCAGCCTACAGGTGGGAACCTACAATGAGCAGTTCTTC; cdr3_aa: CASSLQVGTYNEQFF
clone_size: NA; v_call: TRBV2; d_call: TRBD1; j_call: TRBJ1-5; cdr3_nt: TGTGCCAGCAGTGGACCCCAGGGACAGGGGGGTGTATATAGCAATCAGCCCCAGCATTTT; cdr3_aa: CASSGPQGQGGVYSNQPQHF
clone_size: NA; v_call: TRBV5-4; d_call: TRBD2; j_call: TRBJ2-3; cdr3_nt: TGTGCCAGCAGCTCATTCGGCGGGAGGGTTGCAGATACGCAGTATTTT; cdr3_aa: CASSSFGGRVADTQYF
clone_size: NA; v_call: TRBV15; d_call: TRBD2; j_call: TRBJ2-6; cdr3_nt: TGTGCCACCAGCAGAGACCCTAGCGGGAGTGCTGGGGCCAACGTCCTGACTTTC; cdr3_aa: CATSRDPSGSAGANVLTF
clone_size: NA; v_call: TRBV7-8; d_call: NA; j_call: TRBJ2-3; cdr3_nt: TGTGCCAGCAGCTTAACTAGCAGAAGCACAGATACGCAGTATTTT; cdr3_aa: CASSLTSRSTDTQYF
clone_size: NA; v_call: TRBV9; d_call: NA; j_call: TRBJ1-3; cdr3_nt: TGTGCCAGCAGCTTGGGACGCCGCTCTGGAAACACCATATATTTT; cdr3_aa: CASSLGRRSGNTIYF
clone_size: NA; v_call: TRBV7-9; d_call: NA; j_call: TRBJ1-4; cdr3_nt: TGTGCCAGCAGCTCTCGAAGGAGTGGAGAAAAACTGTTTTTT; cdr3_aa: CASSSRRSGEKLFF
clone_size: NA; v_call: TRBV2; d_call: TRBD2; j_call: TRBJ2-1; cdr3_nt: TGTGCCAGCAGTGATCCGTCGCTAGCGGGATACAATGAGCAGTTCTTC; cdr3_aa: CASSDPSLAGYNEQFF
clone_size: NA; v_call: TRBV11-3; d_call: TRBD2; j_call: TRBJ2-7; cdr3_nt: TGTGCCAGCTGGGCCCACTGGCAAAGCGGGAGGCTAATCGCCTACGAGCAGTACTTC; cdr3_aa: CASWAHWQSGRLIAYEQYF
clone_size: NA; v_call: TRBV30; d_call: NA; j_call: TRBJ2-3; cdr3_nt: TGTGCCTGGAGGGCTAGCGGCACAGATACGCAGTATTTT; cdr3_aa: CAWRASGTDTQYF
clone_size: NA; v_call: TRBV23-1; d_call: TRBD1; j_call: TRBJ2-1; cdr3_nt: TGCGCCAGCAGTCGAGGGACAGGGTACAATGAGCAGTTCTTC; cdr3_aa: CASSRGTGYNEQFF
clone_size: NA; v_call: TRBV28; d_call: TRBD2; j_call: TRBJ2-1; cdr3_nt: TGTGCCAGCAGTTTAACTAGCGGAACAAGCTACAATGAGCAGTTCTTC; cdr3_aa: CASSLTSGTSYNEQFF
clone_size: NA; v_call: TRBV10-3; d_call: NA; j_call: TRBJ2-5; cdr3_nt: TGTGCCATCAGTGAGCCCAGAGACCGAGAGACCCAGTACTTC; cdr3_aa: CAISEPRDRETQYF
clone_size: NA; v_call: TRBV23-1; d_call: TRBD2; j_call: TRBJ2-1; cdr3_nt: TGCGCCAGCAGTCACCTACGACTAGCGGGAGTGTATGAGCAGTTCTTC; cdr3_aa: CASSHLRLAGVYEQFF
clone_size: NA; v_call: TRBV5-1; d_call: TRBD2; j_call: TRBJ2-4; cdr3_nt: TGCGCCAGCAGCATCGGACTAGCGGGATCTATCTACATTCAGTACTTC; cdr3_aa: CASSIGLAGSIYIQYF
clone_size: NA; v_call: TRBV6-5; d_call: TRBD2; j_call: TRBJ2-3; cdr3_nt: TGTGCCAGCAGTTATAGAGGGACTAGCGGCACAGATACGCAGTATTTT; cdr3_aa: CASSYRGTSGTDTQYF
clone_size: NA; v_call: TRBV2; d_call: NA; j_call: TRBJ1-2; cdr3_nt: TGTGCCAGCAGTGAAATCCGGGACACTAACTATGGCTACACCTTC; cdr3_aa: CASSEIRDTNYGYTF
clone_size: NA; v_call: TRBV7-9; d_call: NA; j_call: TRBJ2-1; cdr3_nt: TGTGCCAGCAGAAGGAACTCCTCCTACAATGAGCAGTTCTTC; cdr3_aa: CASRRNSSYNEQFF
clone_size: NA; v_call: TRBV6-1; d_call: NA; j_call: TRBJ2-7; cdr3_nt: TGTGCCAGCGGGACCGCCGGGGCCTACGAGCAGTACTTC; cdr3_aa: CASGTAGAYEQYF
clone_size: NA; v_call: TRBV11-3; d_call: TRBD2; j_call: TRBJ2-7; cdr3_nt: TGTGCCAGCAGCCTGACTAGCGGTTCCTACGAGCAGTACTTC; cdr3_aa: CASSLTSGSYEQYF
clone_size: NA; v_call: TRBV7-2; d_call: NA; j_call: TRBJ1-5; cdr3_nt: TGTGCCAGCAGCTTCACAGGGATACATCAGCCCCAGCATTTT; cdr3_aa: CASSFTGIHQPQHF
clone_size: NA; v_call: TRBV5-1; d_call: NA; j_call: TRBJ1-2; cdr3_nt: TGCGCCAGCAGCTTGTGGGCGGCCGGCGGCTACACCTTC; cdr3_aa: CASSLWAAGGYTF
clone_size: NA; v_call: TRBV5-1; d_call: TRBD2; j_call: TRBJ2-1; cdr3_nt: TGCGCCAGCAGCTTAGGGACTAGCGCTAGCTCCTACAATGAGCAGTTCTTC; cdr3_aa: CASSLGTSASSYNEQFF
clone_size: once; v_call: TRBV11-2; d_call: NA; j_call: TRBJ1-4; cdr3_nt: TGTGCCAGCAGCCGTGGGGGCGGCGAAAAACTGTTTTTT; cdr3_aa: CASSRGGGEKLFF
clone_size: NA; v_call: TRBV5-1; d_call: NA; j_call: TRBJ2-2; cdr3_nt: TGCGCCAGCAGCTTGGCGGGGAGCACCGGGGAGCTGTTTTTT; cdr3_aa: CASSLAGSTGELFF
clone_size: NA; v_call: TRBV9; d_call: NA; j_call: TRBJ1-3; cdr3_nt: TGTGCCAGCAGCGTAGCTGGCCAGGGCAGAAACACCATATATTTT; cdr3_aa: CASSVAGQGRNTIYF
clone_size: once; v_call: TRBV10-2; d_call: NA; j_call: TRBJ2-3; cdr3_nt: TGCGCCAGCAGTGAGAATTCAGATACGCAGTATTTT; cdr3_aa: CASSENSDTQYF
clone_size: NA; v_call: TRBV5-5; d_call: NA; j_call: TRBJ2-5; cdr3_nt: TGTGCCAGCAGCCCTGACTTCGGACCGCCGCCTTGGTCAGAGACCCAGTACTTC; cdr3_aa: CASSPDFGPPPWSETQYF
clone_size: NA; v_call: TRBV11-2; d_call: TRBD2; j_call: TRBJ2-2; cdr3_nt: TGTGCCAGCAGCTACGGCCCCGGGAGGACCGGGGAGCTGTTTTTT; cdr3_aa: CASSYGPGRTGELFF
clone_size: NA; v_call: TRBV6-1; d_call: NA; j_call: TRBJ2-3; cdr3_nt: TGTGCCACCCGCATGGGGGATTACATGACAGATACGCAGTATTTT; cdr3_aa: CATRMGDYMTDTQYF
clone_size: NA; v_call: TRBV9; d_call: TRBD2; j_call: TRBJ2-7; cdr3_nt: TGTGCCAGCAGCGCGGGACTAGCAGGCTACGAGCAGTACTTC; cdr3_aa: CASSAGLAGYEQYF
clone_size: NA; v_call: TRBV5-6; d_call: NA; j_call: TRBJ2-5; cdr3_nt: TGTGCCAGCAGCCTCACGGGGGGCGCGGAGACCCAGTACTTC; cdr3_aa: CASSLTGGAETQYF
clone_size: NA; v_call: TRBV18; d_call: NA; j_call: TRBJ1-5; cdr3_nt: TGTGCCAGCTCACGAGACAGTAGCAATCAGCCCCAGCATTTT; cdr3_aa: CASSRDSSNQPQHF
clone_size: NA; v_call: TRBV5-4; d_call: NA; j_call: TRBJ1-2; cdr3_nt: TGTGCCAGCAGCTTGGAGCGGGCGCTGGGCTATGGCTACACCTTC; cdr3_aa: CASSLERALGYGYTF
clone_size: NA; v_call: TRBV4-1; d_call: NA; j_call: TRBJ2-1; cdr3_nt: TGCGCCAGCAGCCAAGTAGGCGGGATCTACAATGAGCAGTTCTTC; cdr3_aa: CASSQVGGIYNEQFF
clone_size: NA; v_call: TRBV27; d_call: NA; j_call: TRBJ2-7; cdr3_nt: TGTGCCAGCAGTTTAAACGGGGGACCCTACGAGCAGTACTTC; cdr3_aa: CASSLNGGPYEQYF
clone_size: NA; v_call: TRBV29-1; d_call: NA; j_call: TRBJ2-1; cdr3_nt: TGCAGCGGCGGCCCCGGACAGCATAACAATGAGCAGTTCTTC; cdr3_aa: CSGGPGQHNNEQFF
clone_size: NA; v_call: TRBV15; d_call: NA; j_call: TRBJ2-1; cdr3_nt: TGTGCCACCAGCAGAGATTTCGATGAGCAGTTCTTC; cdr3_aa: CATSRDFDEQFF
clone_size: NA; v_call: TRBV5-4; d_call: NA; j_call: TRBJ2-5; cdr3_nt: TGTGCCAGCAGCCGTGAAGGCCGACAAGAGACCCAGTACTTC; cdr3_aa: CASSREGRQETQYF
clone_size: NA; v_call: TRBV5-6; d_call: NA; j_call: TRBJ2-7; cdr3_nt: TGTGCCAGCAGAAGAGACAGATTCTACGAGCAGTACTTC; cdr3_aa: CASRRDRFYEQYF
clone_size: NA; v_call: TRBV5-1; d_call: TRBD1; j_call: TRBJ2-5; cdr3_nt: TGCGCCAGCAGCAGGGGACAGAGACAAGAGACCCAGTACTTC; cdr3_aa: CASSRGQRQETQYF